Sequencing of this TCR beta chain was carried out in a study of CD8 T cells in Susac syndrome. Looked up from germline, CDR1 is SQVTM and CDR2 is ANQGSEA. This CDR3 has 12 amino acids. Deletions cut 3 bases from V and 2 bases from J, with 6 bases between. Random hexamers served to reverse transcribe roughly 0.5 to 1 ug RNA. TCRdb reprocessed the immunoSEQ multiplex PCR reads with MiXCR, giving one entry per CDR3 protein. The sample has about 100,000 distinct CDR3 sequences; 95% are singletons. What was sequenced was CD8+ T cells from PBMCs. The chain links TRBV29-1 to TRBJ2-3, with a weak D call TRBD2 (5 bases). The clonotype comes from a human donor with Susac syndrome. CDR3 in DNA: TGCAGCGTTGAGGAGGACACAGATACGCAGTATTTT. Translation: CSVEEDTDTQYF.